A single T cell receptor beta chain is shown here with its context. Each gene name is a mouse one. From the germline J gene comes the end of the CDR3, since the read stops 1 residue before it. This sample was included in a study of tissue T cells after allogeneic stem cell transplantation. Time point of the sample: mouse harvest day 7 after allogeneic transplant. The graft held 10^6 splenic CD5+ T cells and 10^7 T-cell-depleted bone marrow cells. Using immunoSEQ multiplex PCR, the repertoire was profiled, and TCRdb retains in-frame clones only, with some absent. The sample shows 6,500 to 8,000 clones, 45% to 65% of them seen only once. The CDR3 spans 13 residues. Losses at the gene ends were 3 bases for V and 4 bases for J; bases not matched to a gene: 3. CDR1 KGHPV and CDR2 FQNQEV come from the germline V gene (reference sequence).

The sequenced sample was gut tissue. The chain couples TRBV26 to TRBJ2-7; the match to TRBD2 covers 7 bases. The clonotype originates from a female BALB/c mouse given C57BL/6 T cells with graft-versus-host disease after an allogeneic hematopoietic cell transplant. CDR3 protein: CASSLGGGYEQYF. Incomplete CDR3 DNA: TGTGCCAGCAGTCTCGGGGGGGGATATGAACAGTAC.